This section outlines one TCR beta chain sequence together with its context. Antigen specificity is unknown. The entry originates in a study of post-analysis software for immune sequencing data. The CDR3 sequence is 17 residues long. In germline, CDR1 is DFQATT, CDR2 SNEGSKA (reference sequence). Trimming took off 0 bases at V and 3 bases at J, with 19 bases between the two ends. Each TCR beta cDNA library carried unique molecular identifiers. TCRdb processed the PCR reads anew with MiXCR; each CDR3 protein has one entry. In the table there are approximately 630,000 distinct CDR3 sequences, 55% to 60% of which are singletons. Study-wide results and limits: Relative to controls, patients had about five TRBV segments at higher frequency, with TRBV5-6, TRBV5-1 and TRBV20-1 among these.

The clonotype was recovered from a girl aged 2-10 years with multiple sclerosis. This chain joins TRBV20-1 and TRBJ2-3; D perhaps matches TRBD2 (6 bases). Sequencing was carried out using blood. The CDR3 nucleotides are TGCAGTGCTAGAGATGCGGGGAACGGAAACGTAACAGATACGCAGTATTTT. Residues: CSARDAGNGNVTDTQYF.